These 5 T cell receptor beta chains were sequenced from one sample in a study of cytomegalovirus exposure and HLA in healthy donors. With 60 Vbeta and 13 Jbeta primers, the PCR was carried out. Clones were read by immunoSEQ multiplex PCR, and TCRdb kept only the in-frame ones, dropping some. This table holds 180,000 or so clones, roughly 79% found once. The sample consisted of PBMCs. These receptors were collected from a woman in her twenties or thirties in good health and CMV-seropositive.

The genes are TRBV21-1 and TRBJ2-3; the table's D call TRBD2 went unverified against the DNA. TRBV21-1 is annotated as a pseudogene. The CDR3 consists of 14 residues. The CDR3 is CASSTFSSADTQYF. Written as DNA, the CDR3 is TGTGCCAGCAGCACCTTTTCTAGCGCAGATACGCAGTATTTT.

This clone was observed a few times. CDR3 region: CASSPPGAFTEAFF. In DNA, the CDR3 is TGTGCCAGCAGTCCCCCAGGGGCTTTCACTGAAGCTTTCTTT. This chain links TRBV28 with TRBJ1-1, with a tentative D call TRBD1 (6 bases). Germline V lookup: CDR1 MDHEN, CDR2 SYDVKM. The CDR3 runs 14 residues. Trimming left V 5 bases short and J 4 bases short, with 14 bases between.

This clone was counted a single time. The rearrangement joins TRBV7-2 to TRBJ2-5; D is uncertain. The CDR3 is 12 amino acids. V was clipped by 5 bases and J by 4 bases, with 8 bases between them. Germline V gene lookup returns CDR1 SGHTA and CDR2 FQGNSA. CDR3 DNA sequence: TGTGCCAGCAGCCCGTGGAGAGAGACCCAGTACTTC. Encoded protein: CASSPWRETQYF.

This clone has only a few counts. V usage is TRBV11-2 and J usage is TRBJ2-1, with 12 positions matching TRBD2. The CDR3 has 17 amino acids. V lost 7 bases and J lost 0; bases outside the gene matches: 7. Germline-derived CDR1 and CDR2 are SGHAT and FQNNGV. CDR3 sequence (DNA): TGTGCCAGCAAACAACTAGCGGGGGGCGTCTCCTACAATGAGCAGTTCTTC. It specifies CASKQLAGGVSYNEQFF.

The CDR3 protein is CASSLAAGSSGNTIYF. The CDR3, as DNA: TGTGCCAGCAGCTTAGCGGCAGGCTCCTCTGGAAACACCATATATTTT. The chain uses TRBV7-2 and TRBJ1-3; D remains ambiguous. The ends were cut back, 0 bases at V and 0 bases at J, with 9 bases in the middle. This CDR3 is built from 16 residues. CDR1 is SGHTA and CDR2 is FQGNSA in the germline V gene.